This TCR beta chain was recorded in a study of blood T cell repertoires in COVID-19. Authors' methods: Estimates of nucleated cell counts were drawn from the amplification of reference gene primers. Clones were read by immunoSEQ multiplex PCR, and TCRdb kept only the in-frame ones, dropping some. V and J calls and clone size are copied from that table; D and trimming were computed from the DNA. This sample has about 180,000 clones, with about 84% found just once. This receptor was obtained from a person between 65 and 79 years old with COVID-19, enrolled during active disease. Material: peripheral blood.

The CDR3 DNA reads TGCGCCAGCAGCCCCACCCCGGGACAGGTGAATTCACCCCTCCACTTT. Its translation is CASSPTPGQVNSPLHF. The chain recombines TRBV4-1 with TRBJ1-6; 8 positions agree with TRBD1. V trimming: 4 bases; J trimming: 7 bases; junction bases outside the gene matches: 9. CDR3 length: 16 residues. Per germline, CDR1 MGHRA and CDR2 YSYEKL.